Shown below are 14 T cell receptor beta chains from a single sample sequenced in a study of shared clonotypes between healthy human individuals. Produced via immunoSEQ multiplex PCR; TCRdb's table is partial and in-frame only. Of some 650,000 clones in the sample, 95% to 98% were seen once. Sequencing used naive CD4+ T cells sorted from blood. Specified subset: CD45RA+ positively selected. These TCRs come from a woman younger than 45 in good health.

The gene calls are TRBV5-1 and TRBJ2-7; TRBD2 is a possible D gene (5 bases). This CDR3 comprises 14 residues. Trimming pared 0 bases from V and 5 bases from J, leaving 12 bases between. Germline-derived CDR1 and CDR2 are SGHRS and YFSETQ. The CDR3 nucleotides read TGCGCCAGCAGCTTGGATCGGACTTTTGACGAGCAGTACTTC. Protein: CASSLDRTFDEQYF. Looking up the rest from reference TRBV5-1 and TRBJ2-7 gives the full variable domain: KAGVTQTPRYLIKTRGQQVTLSCSPISGHRSVSWYQQTPGQGLQFLFEYFSETQRNKGNFPGRFSGRQFSNSRSEMNVSTLELGDSALYLCASSLDRTFDEQYFGPGTRLTVT.

The chain joins TRBV5-1 to TRBJ2-1, with 9 bases identical to TRBD2. Germline assignment: CDR1 SGHRS and CDR2 YFSETQ. The CDR3 is 14 amino acids. V lost 4 bases, J lost 6 bases, and 5 bases stayed unmatched. The CDR3: CASSPRTSANEQFF. The DNA for the CDR3 is TGCGCCAGCAGCCCCCGGACTAGCGCCAATGAGCAGTTCTTC. The whole variable domain, remainder taken from reference TRBV5-1 and TRBJ2-1, is KAGVTQTPRYLIKTRGQQVTLSCSPISGHRSVSWYQQTPGQGLQFLFEYFSETQRNKGNFPGRFSGRQFSNSRSEMNVSTLELGDSALYLCASSPRTSANEQFFGPGTRLTVL.

This clone was detected once. This chain links TRBV5-1 with TRBJ2-1, with TRBD2 identical over 8 bases. The V and J ends lost 0 bases and 5 bases, in that order; junction bases with no gene match: 4. CDR1 and CDR2 (germline): SGHRS, YFSETQ. This CDR3 region has 15 residues. CDR3 protein: CASSLAGGSNNEQFF. CDR3 coding DNA: TGCGCCAGCAGCTTGGCGGGAGGGTCGAACAATGAGCAGTTCTTC.

The rearrangement uses TRBV7-9 and TRBJ2-7; D may be TRBD1 or TRBD2 (6 bases each). Germline CDR1 and CDR2: SEHNR and FQNEAQ (reference sequence). The CDR3 is 13 residues long. The V end was cut by 4 bases, the J end by 4 bases, with 11 bases between. Written as DNA, the CDR3 is TGTGCCAGCAGCTCTAGGGGGGTATACGAGCAGTACTTC. Its protein product is CASSSRGVYEQYF.

This chain joins TRBV15 and TRBJ2-7, with a tentative D call TRBD1 (6 bases). Trimming removed 0 bases at V and 7 bases at J, with 16 bases between. CDR1 and CDR2 (germline): LNHNV, YYDKDF (reference sequence). The length of the CDR3 is 15 residues. CDR3 protein: CATSRDHNREGEQYF. CDR3 DNA sequence: TGTGCCACCAGCAGAGATCACAACAGGGAAGGGGAGCAGTACTTC.

This chain links TRBV5-5 with TRBJ2-5, with unresolved D. From germline, CDR1 is SGHKS and CDR2 YYEKEE (reference sequence). There are 13 residues in the CDR3. V dropped 2 bases and J dropped 3 bases, with 8 bases sitting between them. CDR3 amino acids: CASSFPTKETQYF. The CDR3 bases are TGTGCCAGCAGCTTTCCAACTAAAGAGACCCAGTACTTC. Full variable domain (outside the CDR3, taken from reference TRBV5-5 and TRBJ2-5): DAGVTQSPTHLIKTRGQQVTLRCSPISGHKSVSWYQQVLGQGPQFIFQYYEKEERGRGNFPDRFSARQFPNYSSELNVNALLLGDSALYLCASSFPTKETQYFGPGTRLLVL.

This clone has just one count. The chain is built from TRBV29-1 and TRBJ2-7; D is undetermined. In germline, CDR1 is SQVTM, CDR2 ANQGSEA. The V end was cut by 4 bases, the J end by 4 bases, with 14 bases between. CDR3 length equals 13 residues. The CDR3, as DNA: TGCAGCGTTGGGTGGGCAGGTCTGTACGAGCAGTACTTC. Its translation: CSVGWAGLYEQYF.

This chain links TRBV19 with TRBJ1-1; TRBD1 agrees at 7 bases. The CDR3 is 13 residues long. The V gene's germline CDR1 is LNHDA and CDR2 SQIVND (reference sequence). The V segment lost 4 bases and the J segment 3 bases; nucleotides outside the gene matches: 2. DNA of the CDR3: TGTGCCAGTAGTAATCAGGGGGACACTGAAGCTTTCTTT. Its protein is CASSNQGDTEAFF.

This chain connects TRBV18 to TRBJ1-1; a weak D match, TRBD1 (6 bases). Germline V gene data show CDR1 as KGHSH and CDR2 as LQKENI. The CDR3 covers 17 residues. The V gene lost 1 base and the J gene lost 1 base, with 16 bases spanning the gap. The CDR3 DNA reads TGTGCCAGCTCACCACGGGTGATCGGGGGCGGGAACACTGAAGCTTTCTTT. Amino acids: CASSPRVIGGGNTEAFF.

This clone was seen only once. The rearrangement links TRBV9 to TRBJ2-3; TRBD2 matches 9 bases. The V segment lost 3 bases and the J segment 2 bases; nucleotides outside the gene matches: 4. Per germline, CDR1 SGDLS and CDR2 YYNGEE. This CDR3 contains 15 residues. CDR3 residues: CASSALAGATDTQYF. The CDR3 nucleotides read TGTGCCAGCAGCGCTTTAGCGGGAGCCACAGATACGCAGTATTTT. The full variable domain, its missing parts supplied by reference TRBV9 and TRBJ2-3, is DSGVTQTPKHLITATGQRVTLRCSPRSGDLSVYWYQQSLDQGLQFLIQYYNGEERAKGNILERFSAQQFPDLHSELNLSSLELGDSALYFCASSALAGATDTQYFGPGTRLTVL.

This chain uses TRBV5-1 with TRBJ2-2; D is possibly TRBD1 (6 bases). The V end lost 0 bases, the J end lost 8 bases, and 17 bases lay between the germline ends. The CDR3 runs to 16 residues. Germline V gives CDR1 SGHRS, CDR2 YFSETQ. CDR3 bases: TGCGCCAGCAGCTTGGAGGGGGATACCCGGACAGGGGAGCTGTTTTTT. It encodes CASSLEGDTRTGELFF.

This chain links TRBV19 with TRBJ1-4, with D hard to call. V lost 4 bases and J 8 bases, leaving 11 bases between the germline ends. The CDR3 contains 13 residues. From germline, CDR1 is LNHDA and CDR2 SQIVND (reference sequence). CDR3 DNA: TGTGCCAGTAGTAGCCCGCCGCGAGAAAAACTGTTTTTT. Amino acids: CASSSPPREKLFF.

This chain uses TRBV10-1 with TRBJ2-3; 7 positions agree with TRBD2. The ends lost 0 bases at V and 0 bases at J; junction bases unmatched: 9. The CDR3 totals 18 residues. Germline CDR1 reads WNHNN; CDR2 reads SYGVQD (reference sequence). DNA of the CDR3: TGCGCCAGCAGTGAGTCGACGGGCGGACTAGTTAGCACAGATACGCAGTATTTT. Amino acids: CASSESTGGLVSTDTQYF.

The chain recombines TRBV27 with TRBJ1-2, with D possibly being TRBD1 (5 bases). Deletions cut 2 bases from V and 2 bases from J, with 12 bases between. The germline gives CDR1 MNHEY, CDR2 SMNVEV (reference sequence). The length of the CDR3 is 15 residues. The CDR3 DNA is TGTGCCAGCAGTTTACTAGGGGAATGGAACTATGGCTACACCTTC. As protein: CASSLLGEWNYGYTF.